Each of the 8 T cell receptor beta chains below was sequenced from the same sample in a study of technical replicates of blood from a few donors. Clones were sequenced by immunoSEQ multiplex PCR, and TCRdb holds only the in-frame ones, with some missing. This sample has 65,000 to 75,000 clones, with about 86% found just once. The sample comprised PBMCs. The receptors here all came from a human donor in good health. Some clones in this sample may be carry-over from other donors' samples.

The gene calls are TRBV7-3 and TRBJ2-1, with 7 nucleotides matching TRBD2. CDR1 SGHTA and CDR2 FQGTGA come from the germline V gene. CDR3 length: 15 residues. Trimming took 5 bases from V and 9 from J; bases not matched to a gene: 13. The CDR3 loop reads CASSVYGGSLSEQFF. The CDR3 DNA is TGTGCCAGCAGCGTATACGGCGGGAGTCTTTCTGAGCAGTTCTTC.

The V and J genes are TRBV5-1 and TRBJ2-7; D perhaps matches TRBD1 (6 bases). CDR1 is SGHRS, CDR2 YFSETQ, per germline. This CDR3 is built from 15 residues. Trimming shortened V by 0 bases and J by 5 bases, and 15 bases separated the two germline ends. The CDR3, as DNA: TGCGCCAGCAGCTTGGTCTCGACAGGAAAGAACGAGCAGTACTTC. Amino acids: CASSLVSTGKNEQYF.

J is TRBJ2-1 and V is TRBV4-1; D not resolved. There are 15 residues in the CDR3. Trimming removed 0 bases from V and 1 base from J, with 7 bases in between. Germline CDR1 MGHRA, CDR2 YSYEKL. In nucleotides, the CDR3 is TGCGCCAGCAGCCAAGAGGCGGATTCCTACAATGAGCAGTTCTTC. It encodes CASSQEADSYNEQFF.

The chain uses TRBV6-5 and TRBJ1-2; possible D gene TRBD1, 5 bases. CDR3 length equals 12 residues. Trimming pared 6 bases from V and 4 bases from J, leaving 9 bases between. Germline V gives CDR1 MNHEY, CDR2 SVGAGI. CDR3 residues: CASRYQGYGYTF. The CDR3 DNA sequence: TGTGCCAGCAGATATCAGGGCTATGGCTACACCTTC.

This chain joins TRBV2 and TRBJ2-3; D is perhaps TRBD1 (5 bases). This CDR3 is built from 17 residues. CDR1 is SNHLY and CDR2 is FYNNEI in the germline V gene. Trimming left V 1 base short and J 1 base short, with 15 bases between. In nucleotides, the CDR3 is TGTGCCAGCAGTGAAGGACAACAGGTACCCCGCACAGATACGCAGTATTTT. Amino acid sequence: CASSEGQQVPRTDTQYF.

The gene calls are TRBV6-1 and TRBJ1-6; D is undetermined. There are 14 residues in the CDR3. The V end lost 3 bases, the J end lost 10 bases, and 13 bases lay between the germline ends. Germline values: CDR1 MNHNS, CDR2 SASEGT. Written as DNA, the CDR3 is TGTGCCAGCAGTGACCGAGATGTAAGCTCACCCCTCCACTTT. Residues: CASSDRDVSSPLHF.

This clone turned up a few times. V and J are TRBV2 and TRBJ1-5; D may be TRBD1 (5 bases). The CDR3 runs to 16 residues. CDR1 is SNHLY, CDR2 FYNNEI, per germline. V dropped 7 bases and J dropped 2 bases, with 18 bases sitting between them. The chain's CDR3 is CASTTDTGGGNQPQHF. DNA of the CDR3: TGTGCCAGCACCACGGACACGGGCGGTGGCAATCAGCCCCAGCATTTT.

V and J are TRBV9 and TRBJ2-1, with 11 nucleotides matching TRBD2. Germline V gene sequence: CDR1 SGDLS, CDR2 YYNGEE. V lost 0 bases and J lost 8; bases outside the gene matches: 4. The CDR3 runs 15 residues. The CDR3: CASSVGTSGSYEQFF. The CDR3, as DNA: TGTGCCAGCAGCGTAGGTACTAGCGGGAGCTATGAGCAGTTCTTC. Drawing the rest from reference TRBV9 and TRBJ2-1, the complete variable domain is DSGVTQTPKHLITATGQRVTLRCSPRSGDLSVYWYQQSLDQGLQFLIQYYNGEERAKGNILERFSAQQFPDLHSELNLSSLELGDSALYFCASSVGTSGSYEQFFGPGTRLTVL.